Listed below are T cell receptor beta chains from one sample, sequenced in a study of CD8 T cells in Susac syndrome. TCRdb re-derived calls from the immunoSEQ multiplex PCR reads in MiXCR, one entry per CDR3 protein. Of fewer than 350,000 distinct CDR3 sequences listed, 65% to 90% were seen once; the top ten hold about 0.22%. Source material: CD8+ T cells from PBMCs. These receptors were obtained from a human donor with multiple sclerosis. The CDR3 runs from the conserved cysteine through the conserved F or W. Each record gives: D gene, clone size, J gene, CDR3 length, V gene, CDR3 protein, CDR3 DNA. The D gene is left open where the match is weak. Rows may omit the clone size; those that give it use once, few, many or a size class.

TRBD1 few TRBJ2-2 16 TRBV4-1 CASSHPGQGDTGELFF TGCGCCAGCAGCCACCCTGGCCAGGGGGACACCGGGGAGCTGTTTTTT
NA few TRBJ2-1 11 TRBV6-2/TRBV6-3 CASSISDEQFF TGTGCCAGCAGTATTAGCGATGAGCAGTTCTTC
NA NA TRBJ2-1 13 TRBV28 CASSWTEYNEQFF TGTGCCAGCAGTTGGACAGAATACAATGAGCAGTTCTTC
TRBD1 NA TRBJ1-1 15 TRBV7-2 CASSFSGTGGTEAFF TGTGCCAGCAGCTTTTCCGGGACAGGGGGCACTGAAGCTTTCTTT
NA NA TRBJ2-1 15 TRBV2 CASSHRAQGGNEQFF TGTGCCAGCAGCCACCGGGCCCAGGGCGGGAATGAGCAGTTCTTC
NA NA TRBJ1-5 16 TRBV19 CASTLVRARDNQPQHF TGTGCCAGTACCCTAGTAAGGGCGAGGGACAATCAGCCCCAGCATTTT
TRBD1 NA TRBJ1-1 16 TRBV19 CASSTGQGVSGTEAFF TGTGCCAGTAGTACCGGACAGGGCGTATCGGGCACTGAAGCTTTCTTT
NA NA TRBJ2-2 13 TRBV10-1 CASSPPDTGELFF TGCGCCAGTAGTCCCCCGGACACCGGGGAGCTGTTTTTT
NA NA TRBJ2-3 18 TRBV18 CASSPQFSEGSGPDTQYF TGTGCCAGCTCACCACAATTTTCTGAAGGGAGCGGGCCAGATACGCAGTATTTT
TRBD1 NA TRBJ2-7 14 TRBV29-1 CSVDWGTGPYEQYF TGCAGCGTTGATTGGGGGACAGGGCCCTACGAGCAGTACTTC
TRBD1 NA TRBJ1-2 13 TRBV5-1 CASSYKTGYGYTF TGCGCCAGCAGCTACAAGACAGGGTATGGCTACACCTTC